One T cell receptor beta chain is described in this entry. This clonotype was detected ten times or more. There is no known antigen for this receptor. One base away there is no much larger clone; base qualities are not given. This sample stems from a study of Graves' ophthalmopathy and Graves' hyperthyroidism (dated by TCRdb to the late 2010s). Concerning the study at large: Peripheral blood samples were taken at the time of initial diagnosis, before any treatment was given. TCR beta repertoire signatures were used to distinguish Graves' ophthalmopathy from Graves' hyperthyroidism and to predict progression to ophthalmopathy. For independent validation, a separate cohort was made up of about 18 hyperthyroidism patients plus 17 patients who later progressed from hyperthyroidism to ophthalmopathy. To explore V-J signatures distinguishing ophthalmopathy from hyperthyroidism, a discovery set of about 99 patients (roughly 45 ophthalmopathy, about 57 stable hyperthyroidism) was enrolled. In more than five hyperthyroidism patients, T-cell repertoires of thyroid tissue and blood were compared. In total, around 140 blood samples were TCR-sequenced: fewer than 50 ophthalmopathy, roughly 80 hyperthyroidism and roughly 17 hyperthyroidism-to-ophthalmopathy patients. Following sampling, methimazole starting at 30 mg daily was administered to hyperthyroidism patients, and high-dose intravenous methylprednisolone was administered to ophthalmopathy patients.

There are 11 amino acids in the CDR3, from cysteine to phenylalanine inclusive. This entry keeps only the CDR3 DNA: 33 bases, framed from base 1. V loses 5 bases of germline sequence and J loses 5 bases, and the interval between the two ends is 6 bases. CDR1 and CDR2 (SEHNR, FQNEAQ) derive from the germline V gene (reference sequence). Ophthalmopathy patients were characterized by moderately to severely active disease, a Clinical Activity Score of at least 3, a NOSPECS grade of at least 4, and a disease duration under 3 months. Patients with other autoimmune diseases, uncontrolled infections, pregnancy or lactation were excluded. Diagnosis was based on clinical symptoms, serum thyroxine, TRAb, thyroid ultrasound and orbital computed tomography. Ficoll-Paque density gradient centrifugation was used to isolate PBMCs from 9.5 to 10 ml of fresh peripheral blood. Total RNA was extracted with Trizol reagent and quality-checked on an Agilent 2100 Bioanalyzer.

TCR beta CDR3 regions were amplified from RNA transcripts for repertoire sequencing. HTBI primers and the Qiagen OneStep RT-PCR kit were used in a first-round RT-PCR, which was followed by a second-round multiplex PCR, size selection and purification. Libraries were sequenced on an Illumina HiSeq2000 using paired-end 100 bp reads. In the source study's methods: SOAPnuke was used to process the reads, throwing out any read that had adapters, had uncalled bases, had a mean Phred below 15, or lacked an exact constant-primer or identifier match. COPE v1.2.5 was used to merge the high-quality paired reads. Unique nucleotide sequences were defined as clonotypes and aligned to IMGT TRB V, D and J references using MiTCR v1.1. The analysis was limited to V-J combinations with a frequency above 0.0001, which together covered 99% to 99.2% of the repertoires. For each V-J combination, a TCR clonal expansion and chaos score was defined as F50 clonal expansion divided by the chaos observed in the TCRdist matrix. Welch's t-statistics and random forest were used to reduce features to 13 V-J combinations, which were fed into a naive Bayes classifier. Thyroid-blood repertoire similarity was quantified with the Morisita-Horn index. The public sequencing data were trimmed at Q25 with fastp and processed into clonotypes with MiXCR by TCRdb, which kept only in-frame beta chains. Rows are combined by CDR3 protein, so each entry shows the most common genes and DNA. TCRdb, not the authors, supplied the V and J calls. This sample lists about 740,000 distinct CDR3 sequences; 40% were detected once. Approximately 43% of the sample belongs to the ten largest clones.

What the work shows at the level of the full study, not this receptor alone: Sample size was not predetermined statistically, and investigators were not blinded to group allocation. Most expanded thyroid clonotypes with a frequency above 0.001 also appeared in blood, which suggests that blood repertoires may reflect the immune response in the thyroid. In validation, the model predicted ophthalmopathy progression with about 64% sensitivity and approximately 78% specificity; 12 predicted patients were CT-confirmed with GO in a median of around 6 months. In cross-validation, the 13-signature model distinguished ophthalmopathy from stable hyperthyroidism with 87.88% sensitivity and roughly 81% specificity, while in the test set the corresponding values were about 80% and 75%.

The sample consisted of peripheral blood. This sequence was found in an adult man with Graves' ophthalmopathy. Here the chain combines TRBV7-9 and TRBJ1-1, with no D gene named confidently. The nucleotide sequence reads TGTGCCAGCAGCCACAGAACTGAAGCTTTCTTT. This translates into CASSHRTEAFF.